The present entry profiles one T cell receptor (beta chain) with its context. The sample is drawn from a study of lymphopenia after photon versus proton radiotherapy. The table came from immunoSEQ multiplex PCR; TCRdb's copy has only in-frame clones and leaves some out. The sample holds around 70,000 clones, under 95% seen once. The sample in question was peripheral blood, obtained from a patient treated with photon-based radiotherapy. The sequence came from a woman in her seventies with pancreatic cancer.

CDR3 residues: CASQVASPSNTGELFF. DNA for the CDR3: TGTGCCAGCCAGGTGGCTAGCCCATCGAACACCGGGGAGCTGTTTTTT. V usage is TRBV19 and J usage is TRBJ2-2; a possible D gene is TRBD2 (5 bases). The germline gives CDR1 LNHDA, CDR2 SQIVND (reference sequence). The CDR3 runs 16 residues. Trimming took off 9 bases at V and 0 bases at J, with 17 bases between the two ends.